This TCR beta chain was recorded in a study of T cell repertoires in ileal Crohn's disease. Overall study: Surgery for a complication: stricturing in around 60%, penetrating in about 39%. M0 samples are biopsies from inflamed ileum in the resection specimen.

The ends lost 0 bases at V and 5 bases at J; junction bases unmatched: 1. Germline values: CDR1 SGHNT, CDR2 YYREEE (reference sequence). This CDR3 region has 15 residues. TCRdb's table, derived via immunoSEQ multiplex PCR, lists solely in-frame clones and lacks some. Counted here are 6,400 or so clones, about 83% occurring once; the ten biggest clones make up 10%. Findings and caveats of the study: Sorted CD8 T cells held more high-frequency clones than CD4. All patients with clonality above 26.8% had endoscopic recurrence.

Details on this clone: The antigen remains unidentified.

Stated time point: inflamed ileum from the surgical specimen. The chain recombines TRBV5-4 with TRBJ1-6; 8 bases are shared with TRBD1. The receptor comes from an adult with Crohn's disease. Sample: ileal tissue. In DNA, the CDR3 is TGTGCCAGCAGCTTGGACAGGGGGAATAATTCACCCCTCCACTTT. Translated, it gives CASSLDRGNNSPLHF. Full variable domain (missing parts from reference TRBV5-4 and TRBJ1-6): ETGVTQSPTHLIKTRGQQVTLRCSSQSGHNTVSWYQQALGQGPQFIFQYYREEENGRGNFPPRFSGLQFPNYSSELNVNALELDDSALYLCASSLDRGNNSPLHFGNGTRLTVT.